Each of the 26 T cell receptor beta chains below was sequenced from the same sample in a study of blood T cell repertoires in COVID-19. Measured with immunoSEQ multiplex PCR; TCRdb has only the in-frame clones, and not every one. Seen here are about 410,000 clones, 89% observed once, and the top ten hold 1.5% to 1.7%. Source material: peripheral blood. All receptors come from a woman in her thirties or forties with COVID-19, enrolled during active disease.

This chain connects TRBV18 to TRBJ1-5, with TRBD1 identical over 7 bases. CDR3 length: 15 amino acids. V dropped 3 bases and J dropped 5; count of bases not matched to a gene: 7. Per the germline V gene, CDR1 is KGHSH and CDR2 is LQKENI. CDR3 region: CASSPQGGYDQPQHF. Written as DNA, the CDR3 is TGTGCCAGCTCACCCCAAGGGGGCTATGATCAGCCCCAGCATTTT.

This clone was counted only a few times. The chain carries TRBV7-9 and TRBJ2-7, with 11 bases matching TRBD2. Germline assignment: CDR1 SEHNR and CDR2 FQNEAQ (reference sequence). The CDR3 is 14 residues long. The ends lost 5 bases at V and 2 bases at J; junction bases unmatched: 2. CDR3 sequence reads: CASSGTSGPYEQYF. CDR3 coding DNA: TGTGCCAGCAGCGGGACTAGCGGCCCCTACGAGCAGTACTTC. The full variable domain, rest sourced from reference TRBV7-9 and TRBJ2-7, is DTGVSQNPRHKITKRGQNVTFRCDPISEHNRLYWYRQTLGQGPEFLTYFQNEAQLEKSRLLSDRFSAERPKGSFSTLEIQRTEQGDSAMYLCASSGTSGPYEQYFGPGTRLTVT.

The chain links TRBV19 to TRBJ2-6; a possible D gene is TRBD1 (5 bases). V was clipped by 4 bases and J by 3 bases, with 16 bases between them. CDR1 and CDR2 from the germline V gene are LNHDA and SQIVND (reference sequence). This CDR3 contains 17 residues. CDR3 nucleotides: TGTGCCAGTAGTACTTCTAGGGGATCGGGTGGGGCCAACGTCCTGACTTTC. Amino acids: CASSTSRGSGGANVLTF.

This rearrangement joins TRBV7-9 to TRBJ1-4; D is undetermined. Looked up from germline, CDR1 is SEHNR and CDR2 is FQNEAQ (reference sequence). The CDR3 is 14 amino acids. Deletions cut 2 bases from V and 4 bases from J, with 8 bases between. CDR3 nucleotide sequence: TGTGCCAGCAGCTTACGGGGAATTAATGAAAAACTGTTTTTT. Its protein is CASSLRGINEKLFF.

This clone was recorded only once. The chain joins TRBV5-1 to TRBJ2-3, with 8 bases fitting TRBD2. Germline CDR1 is SGHRS and CDR2 is YFSETQ. The CDR3 length is 14 residues. V gave up 5 bases and J gave up 2 bases; unmatched junction bases: 4. CDR3 sequence: CASRLAGYTDTQYF. DNA of the CDR3: TGCGCCAGCAGGTTAGCGGGGTACACAGATACGCAGTATTTT.

The chain carries TRBV28 and TRBJ1-2, with D unclear. The germline V gene has CDR1 MDHEN and CDR2 SYDVKM. CDR3 length equals 10 residues. V was trimmed by 8 bases and J by 10 bases, leaving 11 bases between them. Written as DNA, the CDR3 is TGTGCCAGCGGCTACGGGGACTACACCTTC. This sequence encodes CASGYGDYTF.

The V and J genes are TRBV2 and TRBJ1-1; D unclear. The V gene's germline CDR1 is SNHLY and CDR2 FYNNEI. The ends were cut back, 8 bases at V and 4 bases at J, with 17 bases in the middle. The CDR3 covers 14 residues. CDR3 in amino acids: CASFGDGRGTEAFF. DNA for the CDR3: TGTGCCAGCTTTGGCGACGGACGGGGCACTGAAGCTTTCTTT.

The rearrangement joins TRBV14 to TRBJ2-7, with D perhaps TRBD1 (6 bases). Germline CDR1 and CDR2: SGHDN and FVKESK. CDR3 length equals 14 residues. The V end lost 2 bases, the J end lost 2 bases, and 10 bases lay between the germline ends. The CDR3 nucleotides are TGTGCCAGCAGCCAAAACAGGGTTCCCTACGAGCAGTACTTC. Its translation: CASSQNRVPYEQYF.

The chain uses TRBV7-9 and TRBJ1-5, with D maybe TRBD1 (6 bases). Germline values: CDR1 SEHNR, CDR2 FQNEAQ (reference sequence). This CDR3 has 14 residues. V lost 5 bases and J 5 bases, leaving 13 bases between the germline ends. The chain's CDR3 is CASSRGGEDQPQHF. Written as DNA, the CDR3 is TGTGCCAGCAGCCGAGGGGGGGAGGATCAGCCCCAGCATTTT.

This chain uses TRBV4-1 with TRBJ1-6; D not certain. Germline CDR1 is MGHRA and CDR2 is YSYEKL. The CDR3 is 15 amino acids. The ends were cut back, 4 bases at V and 7 bases at J, with 14 bases in the middle. CDR3 in amino acids: CASSRIRVTNSPLHF. CDR3 nucleotides: TGCGCCAGCAGCCGCATCCGGGTTACCAATTCACCCCTCCACTTT.

This clone showed up just a few times. The V gene is TRBV4-2, the J gene TRBJ2-2; D is unresolved. Germline CDR1 LGHNA, CDR2 YNFKEQ. CDR3 size: 15 residues. V shed 7 bases and J shed 4 bases, with 16 bases lying between them. CDR3 region: CASTSEARVTGELFF. CDR3 nucleotides: TGTGCCAGCACCTCCGAGGCCCGGGTCACCGGGGAGCTGTTTTTT.

This clone was observed once. The chain is built from TRBV6-5 and TRBJ2-4; the match to TRBD1 covers 8 bases. The CDR3 consists of 14 residues. CDR1 and CDR2 (germline): MNHEY, SVGAGI. V lost 10 bases, J lost 12 bases, and 17 bases stayed unmatched. CDR3: CATSLGPGGPRQYF. The CDR3 coding sequence is TGTGCCACCTCCTTAGGTCCAGGGGGCCCCCGTCAGTACTTC.

V and J are TRBV10-3 and TRBJ2-5, with D possibly being TRBD1 (5 bases). CDR3 length equals 13 residues. Germline CDR1 is ENHRY and CDR2 is SYGVKD. Trimming removed 7 bases at V and 1 base at J, with 10 bases between. CDR3 DNA: TGTGCCATCAAGGGGCTGCCCCAAGAGACCCAGTACTTC. The encoded protein is CAIKGLPQETQYF.

This chain uses TRBV7-8 with TRBJ2-1, with 13 nucleotides matching TRBD2. Germline lookup yields CDR1 SGHVS and CDR2 FQNEAQ. CDR3 size: 16 residues. V trimming: 4 bases; J trimming: 7 bases; junction bases outside the gene matches: 7. In nucleotides, the CDR3 is TGTGCCAGCAGCTCAAGGGGACTAGCGGGAAGGAATGAGCAGTTCTTC. The encoded protein is CASSSRGLAGRNEQFF.

The V call is TRBV5-1, the J call TRBJ2-1; 9 nucleotides align to TRBD2. The length of the CDR3 is 16 residues. Germline V lookup: CDR1 SGHRS, CDR2 YFSETQ. V was clipped by 2 bases and J by 3 bases; unmatched bases: 6. CDR3: CASSFLAGDNYNEQFF. The CDR3 region has the DNA TGCGCCAGCAGCTTCTTAGCGGGGGACAACTACAATGAGCAGTTCTTC.

The rearrangement joins TRBV5-1 to TRBJ2-5; 7 bases match TRBD1. The V segment lost 3 bases and the J segment 5 bases; nucleotides outside the gene matches: 10. The germline gives CDR1 SGHRS, CDR2 YFSETQ. The CDR3 is 15 amino acids. The CDR3, as DNA: TGCGCCAGCAGCTCCACAGGGGTTATAGGGGAGACCCAGTACTTC. As protein: CASSSTGVIGETQYF.

V gene TRBV5-1 combines with J gene TRBJ2-5; 11 positions match TRBD2. CDR1 and CDR2 (germline): SGHRS, YFSETQ. CDR3 size: 15 residues. Trimming took 7 bases from V and 1 from J; bases not matched to a gene: 6. The CDR3 spells CASGKLAGAQETQYF. CDR3 DNA: TGCGCCAGCGGGAAACTAGCGGGAGCCCAAGAGACCCAGTACTTC.

The chain links TRBV6-4 to TRBJ2-6, with D perhaps TRBD1 (5 bases). CDR3 length equals 15 residues. Germline V gene sequence: CDR1 MRHNA, CDR2 SNTAGT. The V and J ends lost 0 bases and 2 bases respectively, with 5 bases between them. The CDR3 sequence is CASSDSGAGANVLTF. CDR3 nucleotide sequence: TGTGCCAGCAGTGACTCAGGGGCTGGGGCCAACGTCCTGACTTTC.

The chain is built from TRBV3-1 (or the pseudogene TRBV3-2) and TRBJ1-2; D is uncertain. The germline V gene has CDR1 LGHDT and CDR2 YNNKEL (reference sequence). This CDR3 has 15 residues. V was pared by 1 base and J by 7 bases, with 16 bases between. The CDR3 reads CASSQGSQAIGGYTF. The CDR3, as DNA: TGTGCCAGCAGCCAAGGATCCCAGGCGATTGGTGGCTACACCTTC.

This clone was counted between two and nine times. CDR3 sequence reads: CASSLRGGVTNEKLFF. For the CDR3, the DNA is TGTGCCAGCAGCTTAAGAGGGGGTGTAACTAATGAAAAACTGTTTTTT. The chain carries TRBV7-2 and TRBJ1-4, with D tentatively TRBD1 (6 bases). Germline CDR1 and CDR2: SGHTA and FQGNSA. V dropped 2 bases and J dropped 1 base, with 11 bases sitting between them. The CDR3 spans 16 residues.

This clone was counted once. Other DNA sequences within the sample encode an identical CDR3. The V call is TRBV28, the J call TRBJ2-7, with TRBD1 as a possible D gene (5 bases). Germline lookup yields CDR1 MDHEN and CDR2 SYDVKM. The CDR3 has 14 residues. The V end lost 3 bases, the J end lost 1 base, and 10 bases lay between the germline ends. CDR3 nucleotides: TGTGCCAGCAGTTTGTTTCAGGGATCCTACGAGCAGTACTTC. It specifies CASSLFQGSYEQYF.

The chain has TRBV27 and TRBJ1-1, with D tentatively TRBD1 (5 bases). Per the germline V gene, CDR1 is MNHEY and CDR2 is SMNVEV (reference sequence). Deletions cut 0 bases from V and 1 base from J, with 9 bases between. The CDR3 consists of 15 residues. The CDR3 sequence: CASSLSGGKNTEAFF. CDR3 DNA sequence: TGTGCCAGCAGTTTATCTGGGGGGAAGAACACTGAAGCTTTCTTT.

This clone was seen more than once but under ten times. The chain couples TRBV19 to TRBJ2-7; TRBD2 matches 12 bases. The CDR3 length is 16 residues. Germline V gene sequence: CDR1 LNHDA, CDR2 SQIVND (reference sequence). The ends lost 1 base at V and 3 bases at J; junction bases unmatched: 4. CDR3: CASSIGLAGGIYEQYF. The CDR3 DNA is TGTGCCAGTAGTATAGGCCTAGCGGGAGGGATCTACGAGCAGTACTTC.

V gene TRBV29-1 combines with J gene TRBJ1-2; the match to TRBD1 covers 8 bases. The CDR3 runs 15 residues. Per the germline V gene, CDR1 is SQVTM and CDR2 is ANQGSEA. Trimming took 4 bases from V and 2 from J; bases not matched to a gene: 9. The CDR3 nucleotides are TGCAGCGTTGGGGGGCCGGGACAGGCAAACTATGGCTACACCTTC. Its translation: CSVGGPGQANYGYTF.

J is TRBJ2-5 and V is TRBV5-1, with TRBD2 identical over 7 bases. The CDR3 is 14 residues long. Germline lookup yields CDR1 SGHRS and CDR2 YFSETQ. J lost 2 bases, V lost 3 bases, and 4 bases had no gene match. The CDR3 nucleotides read TGCGCCAGCAGCTCGACTAGCCCACAAGAGACCCAGTACTTC. This codes for CASSSTSPQETQYF.

This chain uses TRBV28 with TRBJ1-1, with 7 positions matching TRBD1. J lost 4 bases, V lost 3 bases, and 14 bases had no gene match. Per the germline V gene, CDR1 is MDHEN and CDR2 is SYDVKM. The CDR3 spans 17 residues. The CDR3 DNA sequence: TGTGCCAGCAGTTTCGACAGGGTTGTGGTCTGGGGCACTGAAGCTTTCTTT. Translated: CASSFDRVVVWGTEAFF. The complete variable domain, with remaining parts taken from reference TRBV28 and TRBJ1-1, reads DVKVTQSSRYLVKRTGEKVFLECVQDMDHENMFWYRQDPGLGLRLIYFSYDVKMKEKGDIPEGYSVSREKKERFSLILESASTNQTSMYLCASSFDRVVVWGTEAFFGQGTRLTVV.